This T cell receptor (beta chain) was profiled in a study of blood T cell repertoires in COVID-19. The CDR3 loop spans 13 amino acids. Between the trimmed V and J ends, which lost 0 bases and 3 bases, there was a span of 6 bases. Germline CDR1 and CDR2: SGDLS and YYNGEE. Original processing notes: Estimated nucleated cell counts came from reference gene primer amplification. Repertoires were generated with immunoSEQ multiplex PCR, while TCRdb's copy carries only in-frame clones and drops some. V and J calls and clone size are those listed in that table; D and trimming were worked out from the DNA. The table lists roughly 200,000 clones, around 88% of them singletons.

The chain uses TRBV9 and TRBJ1-1; D perhaps matches TRBD1 (5 bases). The TCR was taken from a man younger than 35 with active or convalescent COVID-19. The sequencing sample was made of peripheral blood. This chain's CDR3 is CASSVDRHTEAFF. The CDR3 DNA follows: TGTGCCAGCAGCGTAGACAGGCACACTGAAGCTTTCTTT.